This T cell receptor (beta chain) was sequenced in a study of blood T cells in healthy people across ages. Regarding the study as a whole: TCR beta diversity, measured per million T cells, fell in a roughly linear way with age. One million T cells yielded diversity estimates that were considered underestimates.

This CDR3 contains 16 residues. Germline loops: CDR1 SSHAT, CDR2 FNYEAQ (reference sequence). Sample-barcoded 5' priming and a J-beta primer mix drove a second PCR of roughly 6 to 12 cycles. TCRdb reprocessed the 5' RACE reads with MiXCR, giving one entry per CDR3 protein. The data hold 790,000 or so distinct CDR3 sequences, with 35% to 60% observed a single time. In this sample, this clonotype turned up many times. Its antigen is not known. At one end the junction does not follow the germline gene, possibly because of a read error. The genes are TRBV7-7 and TRBJ2-1, with 13 bases fitting TRBD2. This receptor was obtained from an elderly man in good health. The sequencing input was blood. The CDR3 DNA reads as TGTGCTAGCAGCCCCAGGACTAGCGGGAGTCAGAATGAGCAGTTCTTC. Translation: CASSPRTSGSQNEQFF.